These 26 T cell receptor beta chains were all obtained from the same sample, sequenced in a study of T cell responses to AZD1222 COVID-19 vaccine. The repertoire was sequenced with immunoSEQ multiplex PCR; TCRdb's copy has only in-frame clones and lacks some. The data hold roughly 180,000 clones, with roughly nine tenths observed a single time. The sequenced sample was peripheral blood, obtained on day 0 of AZD1222 vaccination. The origin of the receptors is an adult in good health.

The chain is built from TRBV28 and TRBJ2-1, with a weak D call TRBD2 (5 bases). Trimming took off 5 bases at V and 0 bases at J, with 11 bases between the two ends. There are 15 residues in the CDR3. Germline-derived CDR1 and CDR2 are MDHEN and SYDVKM. The CDR3 DNA sequence: TGTGCCAGCAGTCTCAAGCGGAGCTCCTACAATGAGCAGTTCTTC. This sequence encodes CASSLKRSSYNEQFF.

The rearrangement links TRBV6-5 to TRBJ1-3; 10 nucleotides align to TRBD1. The CDR3 runs 15 residues. Trimming cost V 6 bases and J 2 bases; bases outside gene matches: 4. CDR1 is MNHEY, CDR2 SVGAGI, per germline. CDR3 in amino acids: CASSWDRGTGNTIYF. CDR3 nucleotides: TGTGCCAGCAGCTGGGACAGGGGCACTGGAAACACCATATATTTT.

The rearrangement links TRBV6-5 to TRBJ2-7; TRBD1 is a possible D gene (5 bases). CDR1 MNHEY and CDR2 SVGAGI come from the germline V gene. The CDR3 totals 15 residues. The V and J ends lost 0 bases and 7 bases respectively, with 16 bases between them. The CDR3 nucleotides are TGTGCCAGCAGTTACTCGAAAGTGCCAGGGCGAGAGCAGTACTTC. It yields the protein CASSYSKVPGREQYF.

CDR3 coding DNA: TGTGCCAGCAGACCGACAGGGGAGGCTGGCTACACCTTC. Translating gives CASRPTGEAGYTF. The chain links TRBV6-5 to TRBJ1-2, with 8 bases fitting TRBD1. V dropped 6 bases and J dropped 7; count of bases not matched to a gene: 7. The germline gives CDR1 MNHEY, CDR2 SVGAGI. The CDR3 contains 13 residues.

The chain has TRBV7-9 and TRBJ2-4; TRBD2 aligns across 9 bases. The CDR3 totals 17 residues. V lost 3 bases to trimming and J lost 6 bases; unmatched junction nucleotides: 12. Germline lookup yields CDR1 SEHNR and CDR2 FQNEAQ (reference sequence). In nucleotides, the CDR3 is TGTGCCAGCAGCTTGAGAGTAGCGGGAGACGGAGGAAACATTCAGTACTTC. Its protein product is CASSLRVAGDGGNIQYF. Variable domain in full (rest from reference TRBV7-9 and TRBJ2-4): DTGVSQNPRHKITKRGQNVTFRCDPISEHNRLYWYRQTLGQGPEFLTYFQNEAQLEKSRLLSDRFSAERPKGSFSTLEIQRTEQGDSAMYLCASSLRVAGDGGNIQYFGAGTRLSVL.

The chain couples TRBV9 to TRBJ2-1; a possible D gene is TRBD1 (6 bases). The CDR3 contains 15 residues. Germline V gene sequence: CDR1 SGDLS, CDR2 YYNGEE. V was pared by 3 bases and J by 2 bases, with 12 bases between. The CDR3, as DNA: TGTGCCAGCAGCGCCAGAGGGACACCCTACAATGAGCAGTTCTTC. This translates into CASSARGTPYNEQFF. The entire variable domain, with the rest obtained from reference TRBV9 and TRBJ2-1, is as follows: DSGVTQTPKHLITATGQRVTLRCSPRSGDLSVYWYQQSLDQGLQFLIQYYNGEERAKGNILERFSAQQFPDLHSELNLSSLELGDSALYFCASSARGTPYNEQFFGPGTRLTVL.

This chain links TRBV19 with TRBJ1-5, with 11 bases fitting TRBD1. CDR3 length: 15 residues. The junction had 3 bases not matched to a gene; V was cut back by 1 base and J by 7 bases. Germline-derived CDR1 and CDR2 are LNHDA and SQIVND (reference sequence). Here the CDR3 DNA reads TGTGCCAGTAGTATAGGGGACAGGGGGAGACAGCCCCAGCATTTT. Translation: CASSIGDRGRQPQHF.

The chain combines TRBV7-9 with TRBJ2-7; tentatively, D is TRBD1 (6 bases). The CDR3 runs to 14 residues. V shed 4 bases and J shed 1 base, with 11 bases lying between them. Germline CDR1 and CDR2: SEHNR and FQNEAQ (reference sequence). The CDR3 DNA sequence: TGTGCCAGCAGCTCTACGGGGACATCCTACGAGCAGTACTTC. It codes for CASSSTGTSYEQYF.

The V gene is TRBV24-1, the J gene TRBJ1-2, with D possibly TRBD1 on 5 matching bases. The CDR3 is 12 amino acids. Germline CDR1 and CDR2: KGHDR and SFDVKD. Trimming cost V 9 bases and J 3 bases, with 10 bases left between them. The CDR3 loop is CATGQRDYGYTF. CDR3 sequence (DNA): TGTGCCACCGGACAAAGGGACTATGGCTACACCTTC.

Only a few counts were recorded for this clone. The chain couples TRBV2 to TRBJ1-2, with a weak D call TRBD1 (6 bases). V was trimmed by 6 bases and J by 2 bases, leaving 10 bases between them. Germline values: CDR1 SNHLY, CDR2 FYNNEI. CDR3 length equals 13 residues. The CDR3 DNA reads TGTGCCAGCAGCTTACAGGGAAACTATGGCTACACCTTC. The encoded protein is CASSLQGNYGYTF.

V gene TRBV7-6 combines with J gene TRBJ2-5; D call uncertain. This CDR3 comprises 12 residues. Trimming left V 4 bases short and J 7 bases short, with 10 bases between. Germline-derived CDR1 and CDR2 are SGHVS and FNYEAQ. The CDR3 protein is CASSWDGWTQYF. The CDR3 bases are TGTGCCAGCAGCTGGGATGGGTGGACCCAGTACTTC.

This rearrangement joins TRBV3-1 (or the pseudogene TRBV3-2) to TRBJ2-1; 8 nucleotides match TRBD2. The junction had 4 bases not matched to a gene; V was cut back by 6 bases and J by 0 bases. Germline loops: CDR1 LGHDT, CDR2 YNNKEL (reference sequence). The CDR3 is 15 amino acids. The CDR3 here is CASSKLAVSYNEQFF. The CDR3, as DNA: TGTGCCAGCAGTAAACTAGCGGTCTCCTACAATGAGCAGTTCTTC.

The rearrangement uses TRBV12-3 or TRBV12-4 and TRBJ1-2; D is ambiguous. The CDR3 runs 13 residues. V lost 5 bases and J 5 bases, leaving 12 bases between the germline ends. CDR3 protein: CASSTGILYGYTF. The CDR3 nucleotides read TGTGCCAGCAGTACCGGGATTCTTTATGGCTACACCTTC.

Note on this clone: Other DNA sequences of this sample code for an identical CDR3. The V gene is TRBV7-9, the J gene TRBJ2-3; 15 nucleotides agree with TRBD2. CDR3 length equals 16 residues. The trim removed 5 bases at V and 6 bases at J, leaving 6 bases unmatched. Germline CDR1 reads SEHNR; CDR2 reads FQNEAQ (reference sequence). The CDR3, as DNA: TGTGCCAGCAGCCCCGGACTAGCGGGAGGGCCTGATACGCAGTATTTT. Protein product: CASSPGLAGGPDTQYF.

The rearrangement joins TRBV6-1 to TRBJ1-5; no clear D. Per germline, CDR1 MNHNS and CDR2 SASEGT. This CDR3 is built from 16 residues. Between the trimmed V and J ends, which lost 2 bases and 0 bases, there was a span of 11 bases. CDR3 nucleotide sequence: TGTGCCAGCAGTGAAAGGCAGAGTTATAGCAATCAGCCCCAGCATTTT. Protein sequence: CASSERQSYSNQPQHF.

The chain joins TRBV10-3 to TRBJ1-2, with 8 bases identical to TRBD1. Unmatched junction bases numbered 10, after V lost 4 bases and J lost 6 bases. Germline V gene sequence: CDR1 ENHRY, CDR2 SYGVKD. This CDR3 contains 15 residues. CDR3 nucleotides: TGTGCCATCAGTGTATTGGGATGGACAGGGAATGGCTACACCTTC. Its protein is CAISVLGWTGNGYTF.

The chain has TRBV2 and TRBJ1-2, with a tentative D call TRBD1 (6 bases). V dropped 6 bases and J dropped 0 bases, with 14 bases sitting between them. Germline V gene sequence: CDR1 SNHLY, CDR2 FYNNEI. The CDR3 is 15 amino acids. CDR3 DNA sequence: TGTGCCAGCAGAAGACTACAGGGAGCTAACTATGGCTACACCTTC. Translating it yields CASRRLQGANYGYTF.

The rearrangement joins TRBV18 to TRBJ2-2, with 9 nucleotides matching TRBD2. V dropped 2 bases and J dropped 0; count of bases not matched to a gene: 7. The germline V gene has CDR1 KGHSH and CDR2 LQKENI. This CDR3 is built from 18 residues. This CDR3 is CASSPTASGTTNTGELFF. In nucleotides, the CDR3 is TGTGCCAGCTCACCAACGGCTAGCGGGACTACGAACACCGGGGAGCTGTTTTTT. Variable domain in full (rest from reference TRBV18 and TRBJ2-2): NAGVMQNPRHLVRRRGQEARLRCSPMKGHSHVYWYRQLPEEGLKFMVYLQKENIIDESGMPKERFSAEFPKEGPSILRIQQVVRGDSAAYFCASSPTASGTTNTGELFFGEGSRLTVL.

The chain joins TRBV9 to TRBJ1-1; 7 nucleotides match TRBD1. The trim removed 6 bases at V and 4 bases at J, leaving 9 bases unmatched. The CDR3 totals 14 residues. Germline V gives CDR1 SGDLS, CDR2 YYNGEE. The CDR3 coding sequence is TGTGCCAGCACCATAGGGGGCGCGAGCACTGAAGCTTTCTTT. Translating gives CASTIGGASTEAFF.

The rearrangement joins TRBV2 to TRBJ1-3, with D possibly matching TRBD1 (5 bases). The V gene's germline CDR1 is SNHLY and CDR2 FYNNEI. The V end lost 4 bases, the J end lost 4 bases, and 20 bases lay between the germline ends. The CDR3 loop spans 17 amino acids. The CDR3 DNA sequence: TGTGCCAGCAGTGTAGTCCGACAGACCGTGGGGGGAAACACCATATATTTT. Protein: CASSVVRQTVGGNTIYF.

This clone was seen once. This chain connects TRBV18 to TRBJ2-1; 8 nucleotides line up with TRBD1. The CDR3 contains 15 residues. The ends lost 1 base at V and 6 bases at J; junction bases unmatched: 5. CDR1 and CDR2 (germline): KGHSH, LQKENI. The CDR3 nucleotides are TGTGCCAGCTCACCACTGATAGGACAGGGCAATGAGCAGTTCTTC. Amino acids: CASSPLIGQGNEQFF.

This chain uses TRBV9 with TRBJ1-1; a weak D match, TRBD1 (5 bases). The CDR3 is 14 amino acids. Per germline, CDR1 SGDLS and CDR2 YYNGEE. The V end lost 4 bases, the J end lost 5 bases, and 15 bases lay between the germline ends. The CDR3 nucleotides read TGTGCCAGCAGCCCTACTACAGGATCGACTGAAGCTTTCTTT. Translated, it gives CASSPTTGSTEAFF.

The chain carries TRBV7-8 and TRBJ1-5; 9 nucleotides match TRBD1. The V and J ends lost 3 bases and 1 base, in that order; junction bases with no gene match: 4. Germline CDR1 reads SGHVS; CDR2 reads FQNEAQ. The CDR3 is 16 residues long. The CDR3 coding sequence is TGTGCCAGCAGCTTTACCGGGACAGGGAGCAATCAGCCCCAGCATTTT. This sequence encodes CASSFTGTGSNQPQHF.

For the CDR3, the DNA is TGTGCCAGCAGCTTACAGGGGGTTGGGACCCAGTACTTC. Residues: CASSLQGVGTQYF. The J gene is TRBJ2-5, the V gene TRBV11-3; 7 positions agree with TRBD1. The CDR3 totals 13 residues. Germline assignment: CDR1 SGHNT and CDR2 YENEEA. V was pared by 2 bases and J by 7 bases, with 4 bases of the junction left unmatched. The complete variable domain, with remaining parts taken from reference TRBV11-3 and TRBJ2-5, reads EAGVVQSPRYKIIEKKQPVAFWCNPISGHNTLYWYLQNLGQGPELLIRYENEEAVDDSQLPKDRFSAERLKGVDSTLKIQPAELGDSAVYLCASSLQGVGTQYFGPGTRLLVL.

This sequence joins TRBV18 and TRBJ2-3; no clear D gene. Germline values: CDR1 KGHSH, CDR2 LQKENI. The length of the CDR3 is 11 residues. The V and J ends lost 6 bases and 5 bases respectively, with 6 bases between them. CDR3: CASSTKDTQYF. The DNA of the CDR3 is TGTGCCAGCTCGACGAAAGATACGCAGTATTTT.

This chain uses TRBV10-1 with TRBJ1-1; tentative D call: TRBD1 (6 bases). Germline lookup yields CDR1 WNHNN and CDR2 SYGVQD (reference sequence). V dropped 3 bases and J dropped 0 bases, with 11 bases sitting between them. CDR3 length equals 15 residues. The CDR3 bases are TGCGCCAGCAGTGACTCCGGGACACTGAACACTGAAGCTTTCTTT. As protein: CASSDSGTLNTEAFF.